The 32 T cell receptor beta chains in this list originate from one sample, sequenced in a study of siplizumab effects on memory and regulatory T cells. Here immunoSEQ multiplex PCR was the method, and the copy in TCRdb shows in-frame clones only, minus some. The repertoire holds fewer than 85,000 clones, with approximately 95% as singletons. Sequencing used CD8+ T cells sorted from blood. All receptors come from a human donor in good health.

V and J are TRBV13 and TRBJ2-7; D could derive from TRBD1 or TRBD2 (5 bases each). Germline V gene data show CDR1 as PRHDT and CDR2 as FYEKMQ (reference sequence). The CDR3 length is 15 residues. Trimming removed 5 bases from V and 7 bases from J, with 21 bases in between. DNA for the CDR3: TGTGCCAGCAGCCCCGGGCAGGGAGAGGTTTGGGAGCAGTACTTC. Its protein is CASSPGQGEVWEQYF.

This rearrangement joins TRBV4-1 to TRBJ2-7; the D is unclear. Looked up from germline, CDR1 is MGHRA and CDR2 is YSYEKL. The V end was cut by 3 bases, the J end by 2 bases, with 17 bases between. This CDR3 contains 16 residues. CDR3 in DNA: TGCGCCAGCAGCCACAATGGGGAATTGAACACCTACGAGCAGTACTTC. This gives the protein CASSHNGELNTYEQYF.

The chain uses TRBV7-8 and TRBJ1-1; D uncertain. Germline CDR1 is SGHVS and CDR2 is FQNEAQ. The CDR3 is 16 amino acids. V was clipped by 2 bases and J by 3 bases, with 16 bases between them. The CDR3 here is CASSLWNWLEDTEAFF. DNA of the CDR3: TGTGCCAGCAGCTTATGGAATTGGTTGGAGGACACTGAAGCTTTCTTT.

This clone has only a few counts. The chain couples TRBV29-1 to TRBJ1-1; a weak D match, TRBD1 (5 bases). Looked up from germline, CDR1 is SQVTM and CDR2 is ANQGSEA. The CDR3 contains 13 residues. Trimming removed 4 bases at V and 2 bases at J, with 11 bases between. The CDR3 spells CSVVTGRNTEAFF. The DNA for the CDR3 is TGCAGCGTTGTAACAGGACGAAACACTGAAGCTTTCTTT.

The CDR3 nucleotides are TGCGCCAGCAGCGTCCGGGACAGAGCTTTGGATACGCAGTATTTT. Its protein is CASSVRDRALDTQYF. The gene calls are TRBV4-1 and TRBJ2-3; TRBD1 agrees at 7 bases. Per germline, CDR1 MGHRA and CDR2 YSYEKL. CDR3 length: 15 residues. Germline trimming cut 5 bases from V and 6 bases from J; bases unmatched to any gene: 11.

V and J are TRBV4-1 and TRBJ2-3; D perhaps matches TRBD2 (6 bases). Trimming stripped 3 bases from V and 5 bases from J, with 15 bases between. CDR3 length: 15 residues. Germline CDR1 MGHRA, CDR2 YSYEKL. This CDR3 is CASSQYGLAKDTQYF. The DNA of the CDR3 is TGCGCCAGCAGCCAGTATGGGCTAGCGAAAGATACGCAGTATTTT.

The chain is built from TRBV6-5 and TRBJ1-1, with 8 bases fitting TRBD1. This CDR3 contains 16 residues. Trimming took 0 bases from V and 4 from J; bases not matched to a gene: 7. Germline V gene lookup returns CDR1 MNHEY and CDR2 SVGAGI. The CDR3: CASSYSFRGLSTEAFF. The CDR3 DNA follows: TGTGCCAGCAGTTACTCGTTCAGGGGGCTAAGCACTGAAGCTTTCTTT.

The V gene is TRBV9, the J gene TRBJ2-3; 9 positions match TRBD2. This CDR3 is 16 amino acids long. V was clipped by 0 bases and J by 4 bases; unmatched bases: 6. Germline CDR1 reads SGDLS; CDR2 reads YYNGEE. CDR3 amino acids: CASSVGGGRAADTQYF. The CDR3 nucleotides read TGTGCCAGCAGCGTAGGTGGCGGGAGGGCCGCAGATACGCAGTATTTT.

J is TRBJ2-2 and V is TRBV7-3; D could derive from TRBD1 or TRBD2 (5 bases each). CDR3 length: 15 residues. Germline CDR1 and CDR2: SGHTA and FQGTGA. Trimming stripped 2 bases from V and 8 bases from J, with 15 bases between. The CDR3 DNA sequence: TGTGCCAGCAGCTTATTTGAACCAGGGAGAGGGGAGCTGTTTTTT. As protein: CASSLFEPGRGELFF.

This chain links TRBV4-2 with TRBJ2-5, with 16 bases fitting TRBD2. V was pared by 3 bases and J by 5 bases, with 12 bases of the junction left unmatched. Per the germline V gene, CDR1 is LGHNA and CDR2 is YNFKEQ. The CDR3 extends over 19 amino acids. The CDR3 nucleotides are TGTGCCAGCAGCCAGGAGGGACTAGCGGGAGGGCCGGTCATGGAGACCCAGTACTTC. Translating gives CASSQEGLAGGPVMETQYF.

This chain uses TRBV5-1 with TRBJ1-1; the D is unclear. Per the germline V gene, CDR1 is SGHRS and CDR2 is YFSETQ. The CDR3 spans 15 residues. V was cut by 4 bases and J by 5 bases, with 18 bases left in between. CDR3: CASSLPEGSLTEAFF. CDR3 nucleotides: TGCGCCAGCAGCCTACCAGAAGGGTCGCTAACTGAAGCTTTCTTT.

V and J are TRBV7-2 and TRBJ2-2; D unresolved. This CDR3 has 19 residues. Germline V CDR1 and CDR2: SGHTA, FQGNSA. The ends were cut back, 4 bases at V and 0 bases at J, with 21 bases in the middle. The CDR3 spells CASSSIKGRTFANTGELFF. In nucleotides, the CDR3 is TGTGCCAGCAGCTCCATAAAAGGACGCACATTCGCGAACACCGGGGAGCTGTTTTTT.

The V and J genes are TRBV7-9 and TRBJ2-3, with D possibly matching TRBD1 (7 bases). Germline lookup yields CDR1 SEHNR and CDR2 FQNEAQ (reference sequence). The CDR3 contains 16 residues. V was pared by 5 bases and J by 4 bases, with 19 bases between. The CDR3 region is CASSLDPGGLSDTQYF. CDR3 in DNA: TGTGCCAGCAGCCTAGATCCAGGGGGGCTGTCAGATACGCAGTATTTT. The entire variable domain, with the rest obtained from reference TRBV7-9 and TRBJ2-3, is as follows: DTGVSQNPRHKITKRGQNVTFRCDPISEHNRLYWYRQTLGQGPEFLTYFQNEAQLEKSRLLSDRFSAERPKGSFSTLEIQRTEQGDSAMYLCASSLDPGGLSDTQYFGPGTRLTVL.

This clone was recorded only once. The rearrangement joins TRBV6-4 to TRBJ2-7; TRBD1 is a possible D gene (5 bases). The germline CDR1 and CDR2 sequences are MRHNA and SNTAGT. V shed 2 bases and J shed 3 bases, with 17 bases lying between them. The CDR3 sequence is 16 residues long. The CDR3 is CASSDGATGQNYEQYF. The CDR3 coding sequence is TGTGCCAGCAGTGACGGAGCTACCGGACAAAACTACGAGCAGTACTTC.

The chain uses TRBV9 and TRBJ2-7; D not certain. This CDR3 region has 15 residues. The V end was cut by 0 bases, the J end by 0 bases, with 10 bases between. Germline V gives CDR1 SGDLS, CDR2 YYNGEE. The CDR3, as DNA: TGTGCCAGCAGCGTAGATGGGGAACCCTCCTACGAGCAGTACTTC. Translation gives CASSVDGEPSYEQYF.

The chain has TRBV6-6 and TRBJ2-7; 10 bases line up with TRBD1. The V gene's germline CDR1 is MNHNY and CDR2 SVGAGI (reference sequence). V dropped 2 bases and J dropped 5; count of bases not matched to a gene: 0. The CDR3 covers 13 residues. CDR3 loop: CASSYDRGHEQYF. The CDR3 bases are TGTGCCAGCAGTTACGACAGGGGGCACGAGCAGTACTTC.

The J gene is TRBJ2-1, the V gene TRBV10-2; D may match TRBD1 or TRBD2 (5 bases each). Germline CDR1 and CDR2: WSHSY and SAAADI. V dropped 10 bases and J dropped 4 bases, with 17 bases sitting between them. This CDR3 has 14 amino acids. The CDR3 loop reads CAISVGTLYNEQFF. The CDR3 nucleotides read TGCGCCATCTCTGTCGGGACGCTTTACAATGAGCAGTTCTTC.

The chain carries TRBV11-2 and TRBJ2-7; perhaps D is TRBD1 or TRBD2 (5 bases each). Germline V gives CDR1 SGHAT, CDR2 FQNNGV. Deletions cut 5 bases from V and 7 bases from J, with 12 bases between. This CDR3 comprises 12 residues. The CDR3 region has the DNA TGTGCCAGCAGCCTAATGGGGGTAGAGCAGTACTTC. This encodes CASSLMGVEQYF.

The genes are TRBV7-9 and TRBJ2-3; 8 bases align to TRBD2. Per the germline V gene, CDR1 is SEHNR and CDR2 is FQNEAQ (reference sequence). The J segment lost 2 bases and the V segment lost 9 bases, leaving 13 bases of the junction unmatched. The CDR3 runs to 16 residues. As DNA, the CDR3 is TGTGCCAGTCATCATTTAGCGGGAAATATCACAGATACGCAGTATTTT. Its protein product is CASHHLAGNITDTQYF.

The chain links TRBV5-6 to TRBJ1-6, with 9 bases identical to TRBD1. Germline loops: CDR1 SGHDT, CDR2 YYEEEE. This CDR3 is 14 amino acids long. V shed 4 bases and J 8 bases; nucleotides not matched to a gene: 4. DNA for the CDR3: TGTGCCAGCAGCCCTGACAGGGGGTATTCACCCCTCCACTTT. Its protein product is CASSPDRGYSPLHF.

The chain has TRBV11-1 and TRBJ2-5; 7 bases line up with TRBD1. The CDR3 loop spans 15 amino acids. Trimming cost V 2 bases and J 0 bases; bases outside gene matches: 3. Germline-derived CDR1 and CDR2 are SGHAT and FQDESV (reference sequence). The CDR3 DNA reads TGTGCCAGCAGCTTAATAGGGACAGACCAAGAGACCCAGTACTTC. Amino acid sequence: CASSLIGTDQETQYF.

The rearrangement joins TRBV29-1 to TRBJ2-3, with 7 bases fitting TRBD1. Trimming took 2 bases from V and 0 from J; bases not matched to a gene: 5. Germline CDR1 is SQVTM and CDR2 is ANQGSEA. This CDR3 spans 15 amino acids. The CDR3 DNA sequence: TGCAGCGTTGAAAACAGGGGATCTAGCACAGATACGCAGTATTTT. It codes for CSVENRGSSTDTQYF.

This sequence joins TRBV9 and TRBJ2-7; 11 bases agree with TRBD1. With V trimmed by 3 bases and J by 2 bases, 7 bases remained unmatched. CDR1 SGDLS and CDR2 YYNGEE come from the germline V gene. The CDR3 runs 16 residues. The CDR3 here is CASSGGPGQGAYEQYF. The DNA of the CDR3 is TGTGCCAGCAGCGGCGGACCGGGACAGGGGGCCTACGAGCAGTACTTC. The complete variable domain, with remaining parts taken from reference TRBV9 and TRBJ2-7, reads DSGVTQTPKHLITATGQRVTLRCSPRSGDLSVYWYQQSLDQGLQFLIQYYNGEERAKGNILERFSAQQFPDLHSELNLSSLELGDSALYFCASSGGPGQGAYEQYFGPGTRLTVT.

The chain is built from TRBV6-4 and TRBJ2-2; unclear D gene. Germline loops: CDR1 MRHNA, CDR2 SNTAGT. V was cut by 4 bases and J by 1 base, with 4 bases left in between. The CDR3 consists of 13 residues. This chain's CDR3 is CASSAGNTGELFF. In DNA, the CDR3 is TGTGCCAGCAGTGCGGGGAACACCGGGGAGCTGTTTTTT.

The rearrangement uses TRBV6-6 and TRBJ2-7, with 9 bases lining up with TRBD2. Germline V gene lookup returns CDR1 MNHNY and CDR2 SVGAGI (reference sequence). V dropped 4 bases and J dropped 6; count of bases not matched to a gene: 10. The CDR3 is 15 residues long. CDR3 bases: TGTGCCAGCAGTTCCGGTGTTAGCGGGAGCTTCGAGCAGTACTTC. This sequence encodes CASSSGVSGSFEQYF.

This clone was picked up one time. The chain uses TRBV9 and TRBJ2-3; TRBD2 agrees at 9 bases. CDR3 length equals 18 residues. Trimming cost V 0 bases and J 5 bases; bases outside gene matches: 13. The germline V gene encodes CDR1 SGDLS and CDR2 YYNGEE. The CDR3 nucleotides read TGTGCCAGCAGCGTAGAGGATGATAGCGGGAGCTCCTTAGATACGCAGTATTTT. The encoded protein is CASSVEDDSGSSLDTQYF.

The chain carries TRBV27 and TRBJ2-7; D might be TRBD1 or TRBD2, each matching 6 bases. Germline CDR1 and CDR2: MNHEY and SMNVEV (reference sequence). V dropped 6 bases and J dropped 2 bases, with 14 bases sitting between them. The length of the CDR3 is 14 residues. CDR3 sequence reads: CASRRSGGTYEQYF. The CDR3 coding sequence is TGTGCCAGCAGACGCTCCGGGGGCACCTACGAGCAGTACTTC.

The CDR3 spells CASSYQGASNQPQHF. CDR3 bases: TGTGCCAGCAGCTACCAGGGGGCGAGCAATCAGCCCCAGCATTTT. The genes are TRBV28 and TRBJ1-5; 8 bases fit TRBD1. Germline loops: CDR1 MDHEN, CDR2 SYDVKM. V shed 6 bases and J 1 base; nucleotides not matched to a gene: 5. The CDR3 is 15 amino acids.

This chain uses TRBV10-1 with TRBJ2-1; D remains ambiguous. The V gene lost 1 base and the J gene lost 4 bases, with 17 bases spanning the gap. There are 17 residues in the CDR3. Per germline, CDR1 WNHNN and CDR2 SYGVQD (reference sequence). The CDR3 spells CASSELTLSPRYNEQFF. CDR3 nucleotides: TGCGCCAGCAGTGAGTTAACCCTTTCACCCCGGTACAATGAGCAGTTCTTC.

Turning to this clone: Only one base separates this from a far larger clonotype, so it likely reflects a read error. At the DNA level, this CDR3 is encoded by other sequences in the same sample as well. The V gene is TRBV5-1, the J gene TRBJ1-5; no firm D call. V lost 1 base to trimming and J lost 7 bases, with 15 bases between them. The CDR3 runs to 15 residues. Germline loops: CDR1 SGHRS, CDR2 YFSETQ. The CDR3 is CASSLTTASYQPQHF. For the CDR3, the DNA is TGCGCCAGCAGCTTGACTACAGCGAGTTACCAGCCCCAGCATTTT.

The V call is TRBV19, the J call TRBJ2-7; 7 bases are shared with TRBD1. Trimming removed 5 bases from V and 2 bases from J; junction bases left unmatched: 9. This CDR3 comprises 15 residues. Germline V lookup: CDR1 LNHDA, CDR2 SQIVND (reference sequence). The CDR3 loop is CASSWGQPSAYEQYF. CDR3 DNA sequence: TGTGCCAGTAGTTGGGGACAGCCGTCTGCCTACGAGCAGTACTTC.

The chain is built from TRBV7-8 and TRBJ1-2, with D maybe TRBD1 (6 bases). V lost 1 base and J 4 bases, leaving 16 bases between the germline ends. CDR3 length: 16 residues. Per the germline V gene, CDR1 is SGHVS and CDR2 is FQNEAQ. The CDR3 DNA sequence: TGTGCCAGCAGCTTAGTAGGGGGTCGGAGTGGCTATGGCTACACCTTC. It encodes CASSLVGGRSGYGYTF.